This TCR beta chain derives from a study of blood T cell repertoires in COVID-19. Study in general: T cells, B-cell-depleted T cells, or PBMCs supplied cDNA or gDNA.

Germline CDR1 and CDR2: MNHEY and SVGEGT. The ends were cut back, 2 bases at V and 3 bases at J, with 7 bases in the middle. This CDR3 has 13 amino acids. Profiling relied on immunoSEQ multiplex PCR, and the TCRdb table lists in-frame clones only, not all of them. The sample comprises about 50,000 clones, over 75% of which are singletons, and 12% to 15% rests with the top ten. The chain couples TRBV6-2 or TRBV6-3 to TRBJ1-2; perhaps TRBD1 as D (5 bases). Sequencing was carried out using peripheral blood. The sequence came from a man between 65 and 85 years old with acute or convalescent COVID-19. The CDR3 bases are TGTGCCAGCAGTTACGGGGCTGACTATGGCTACACCTTC. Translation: CASSYGADYGYTF.